Below, 18 T cell receptor beta chains from the same sample are listed, as sequenced in a study of tumor-infiltrating lymphocytes in primary liver carcinoma (dated 2017 in TCRdb). RNA from unsorted whole blood was extracted with TRIzol reagent, and germline DNA was obtained with the DNeasy Blood & Tissue kit. The listed sequencing device is Illumina HiSeq 2500. Using a constant-region primer and ProtoScript II reverse transcriptase, TCRbeta-specific cDNA was reverse-transcribed from 500 ng total RNA. Construction of the TCRbeta libraries relied on three nested rounds of multiplex PCR, following a slightly modified ARM-PCR procedure. The first two PCR rounds used multiplex TRBV1-TRBV30 forward primers with a Cbeta reverse primer, each for 10 cycles. In-frame beta chains were kept once TCRdb had trimmed the public reads at Q25 with fastp and called clones with MiXCR. Under each unique CDR3 protein, matching rows form one entry showing the most common genes and DNA. Within this sample are 310,000 or so distinct CDR3 sequences, with around 60% of them counted one time only. About 6.5% of the sample goes to the ten largest clones.

The specimen was peripheral blood. The receptors were sampled from a middle-aged man with primary liver carcinoma and hepatitis B virus infection.

The rearrangement uses TRBV6-1 and TRBJ2-7; D is unclear. The CDR3 contains 13 residues. Germline CDR1 MNHNS, CDR2 SASEGT. The ends were cut back, 3 bases at V and 3 bases at J, with 9 bases in the middle. The CDR3: CASSDDGVYEQYF. In DNA form, the CDR3 reads TGTGCCAGCAGTGACGACGGTGTCTACGAGCAGTACTTC.

This clonotype has just one count. One junction end disagrees with the germline gene, perhaps due to a read error. The chain is built from TRBV11-2 and TRBJ2-2, with D perhaps TRBD1 (6 bases). The CDR3 spans 13 residues. The germline gives CDR1 SGHAT, CDR2 FQNNGV. The CDR3 nucleotides read TGTGCTAGCAGTTTACAGGGACACGGGGAGCTGTTTTTT. Translated: CASSLQGHGELFF.

Details on this clonotype: A single base separates this from a much larger clone, so it may be a read error. The chain joins TRBV6-5 to TRBJ2-1, with a tentative D call TRBD2 (5 bases). This CDR3 is 17 amino acids long. Trimming left V 0 bases short and J 4 bases short, with 16 bases between. Germline assignment: CDR1 MNHEY and CDR2 SVGAGI. DNA of the CDR3: TGTGCCAGCAGTTACTCGACGCTAGTGGGAGCATACAATGAGCAGTTCTTC. Translated, it gives CASSYSTLVGAYNEQFF.

This clonotype occurred many times. The V and J genes are TRBV6-5 and TRBJ1-5, with D unclear. Germline V gene lookup returns CDR1 MNHEY and CDR2 SVGAGI. This CDR3 region has 14 residues. Trimming shortened V by 6 bases and J by 3 bases, and 12 bases separated the two germline ends. Here the CDR3 reads CASSRTAPNQPQHF. The DNA for the CDR3 is TGTGCCAGCAGCAGGACGGCACCCAATCAGCCCCAGCATTTT.

To note about this clonotype: A read error may produce the germline difference seen at one junction end. V is TRBV4-2 and J is TRBJ1-2; D not certain. This CDR3 has 15 residues. Germline CDR1 and CDR2: LGHNA and YNFKEQ. The CDR3 is CVSSQGLATTNGYTF. Written as DNA, the CDR3 is TGTGTCAGCAGCCAAGGTCTGGCGACGACCAATGGCTACACCTTC.

The chain carries TRBV9 and TRBJ2-1; D uncertain. Trimming took off 3 bases at V and 1 base at J, with 20 bases between the two ends. The germline gives CDR1 SGDLS, CDR2 YYNGEE. The CDR3 is 18 residues long. CDR3 amino acids: CASSEGPPIAISYNEQFF. The CDR3 nucleotides are TGTGCCAGCAGCGAGGGTCCCCCCATAGCTATATCCTACAATGAGCAGTTCTTC.

A note on this clonotype: Germline is not matched at one junction end, which may reflect a read error. The rearrangement links TRBV12-3 or TRBV12-4 to TRBJ2-1; maybe TRBD2 (6 bases). The CDR3 length is 15 residues. The CDR3: CASSRLGTEYNKQLF. CDR3 nucleotides: TGTGCCAGCTCCCGACTAGGGACGGAGTACAATAAGCAGCTCTTC.

Regarding this clonotype: This may be a read error, as it is one base from a much larger clone. The chain carries TRBV12-3 or TRBV12-4 and TRBJ2-2; D might be TRBD1 (6 bases). This CDR3 contains 15 residues. Trimming shortened V by 5 bases and J by 1 base, and 11 bases separated the two germline ends. The CDR3 sequence is CASSRDNQNTGELFF. The CDR3, as DNA: TGTGCCAGCAGTCGGGACAACCAGAACACCGGGGAGCTGTTTTTT.

The rearrangement uses TRBV11-1 and TRBJ2-6; 9 nucleotides align to TRBD1. CDR3 length: 18 amino acids. Germline assignment: CDR1 SGHAT and CDR2 FQDESV (reference sequence). The V gene end was trimmed by 4 bases and the J gene end by 0 bases; junction bases not matched to a gene: 7. Here the CDR3 DNA reads TGTGCCAGCAGCTCGGACGGGACAGGGTACTCTGGGGCCAACGTCCTGACTTTC. Translation gives CASSSDGTGYSGANVLTF.

With regard to this clonotype: The CDR3 ends on some other residue instead of the conserved phenylalanine or tryptophan, so this is likely a read error. V gene TRBV5-6 combines with J gene TRBJ1-2; tentatively, D is TRBD1 (5 bases). The germline V gene encodes CDR1 SGHDT and CDR2 YYEEEE. There are 13 residues in the CDR3. Deletions cut 0 bases from V and 8 bases from J, with 11 bases between. The CDR3 DNA sequence: TGTGCCAGCAGCTTGGTTGGGACGGAAGGCTACACCTTA. It specifies CASSLVGTEGYTL.

Comment on this clonotype: One end of the junction varies from germline; a read error may be responsible. V is TRBV10-3 and J is TRBJ2-6; D is perhaps TRBD2 (5 bases). CDR3 length: 14 residues. Germline V lookup: CDR1 ENHRY, CDR2 SYGVKD. CDR3 DNA sequence: TGTACCATCAGTGAGACTACAGGGGCCAACGTCCTGACTTTC. It encodes CTISETTGANVLTF.

About this clonotype itself: The junction shows a germline mismatch at one end, possibly a read error. The rearrangement links TRBV4-1 to TRBJ2-1, with unresolved D. Germline V gene sequence: CDR1 MGHRA, CDR2 YSYEKL. The CDR3 spans 15 residues. CDR3 nucleotide sequence: TGCGCCATCAGCCAATTGGACCAAAGTATGTTTGAGCAGTTCTTC. Translation: CAISQLDQSMFEQFF.

This clonotype has only a few counts. This chain joins TRBV7-9 and TRBJ2-3; 7 positions agree with TRBD2. This CDR3 comprises 15 residues. The V segment lost 8 bases and the J segment 4 bases; nucleotides outside the gene matches: 12. Germline assignment: CDR1 SEHNR and CDR2 FQNEAQ (reference sequence). The CDR3 coding sequence is TGTGCCAGCGGCCAAGCGGGGCCGGGCTCAGATACGCAGTATTTT. Protein: CASGQAGPGSDTQYF. Using reference TRBV7-9 and TRBJ2-3 for the parts outside the CDR3, the full variable domain is DTGVSQNPRHKITKRGQNVTFRCDPISEHNRLYWYRQTLGQGPEFLTYFQNEAQLEKSRLLSDRFSAERPKGSFSTLEIQRTEQGDSAMYLCASGQAGPGSDTQYFGPGTRLTVL.

This sequence joins TRBV20-1 and TRBJ2-5; D perhaps matches TRBD2 (6 bases). The ends were cut back, 8 bases at V and 3 bases at J, with 13 bases in the middle. Germline V gives CDR1 DFQATT, CDR2 SNEGSKA (reference sequence). CDR3 length: 12 residues. CDR3 DNA sequence: TGCAGTACTATCCGGGGGAAAGAGACCCAGTACTTC. It is translated as CSTIRGKETQYF.

Turning to this clonotype: The junction departs from the called germline gene at one end, perhaps through a read error. The chain joins TRBV11-3 to TRBJ2-2; D unresolved. The CDR3 has 14 residues. The V gene's germline CDR1 is SGHNT and CDR2 YENEEA. DNA for the CDR3: TGTGCCTGCAGCTTATTGGCGGCCACCGGGGAGCTGTTTTTT. It codes for CACSLLAATGELFF.

Regarding this clonotype: A much larger clone lies one base from this, so it may be a read error. The CDR3 bases are TGTGCCAACAGACAGGGGGCGGGCGAGCAGTACTTC. It translates to CANRQGAGEQYF. The gene calls are TRBV6-5 and TRBJ2-7, with TRBD1 matching 10 bases. This CDR3 has 12 residues. Germline V gene lookup returns CDR1 MNHEY and CDR2 SVGAGI. With 10 bases clipped from V and 6 bases from J, the junction kept 6 bases outside the gene matches.

Remarks on this clonotype: The junction departs from the called germline gene at one end, perhaps through a read error. This rearrangement joins TRBV11-2 to TRBJ1-2; 8 bases fit TRBD1. The length of the CDR3 is 14 residues. Germline CDR1 is SGHAT and CDR2 is FQNNGV. CDR3 bases: TGTGCCAGCACAACAGGACAGGGAGAGGGCGGCTACAACTTC. Encoded protein: CASTTGQGEGGYNF.

In regard to this clonotype: Possible read error: a much larger clone is one base away. The V gene is TRBV5-4, the J gene TRBJ2-7; D may correspond to TRBD1 or TRBD2 (5 bases each). The CDR3 runs 15 residues. Germline CDR1 and CDR2: SGHNT and YYREEE (reference sequence). The DNA for the CDR3 is TGTGTCAGCAGCTCTGGGACGTTAAGCTCCTACGAGCAGTACTTC. Amino acid sequence: CVSSSGTLSSYEQYF.